This is a list of T cell receptor beta chains from one sample in a study of blood T cell repertoires in COVID-19. Only in-frame clones appear in the TCRdb table, and some are missing; sequencing was by immunoSEQ multiplex PCR. The data hold some 40,000 clones, with about 92% observed a single time. Material: peripheral blood. Every receptor here comes from a man aged 45-60 years with COVID-19, enrolled during active disease. The CDR3 runs from the conserved cysteine through the conserved F or W. A D gene is named only where the DNA matches it firmly. For some rows the clone size is stated as once, few or many, or as a class when expanded; others skip it.

size | D | J | V | CDR3 | DNA
- | TRBD1 | TRBJ2-2 | TRBV6-6 | CASSFHRDRGTGELFF | TGTGCCAGCAGTTTCCATCGGGACAGGGGGACCGGGGAGCTGTTTTTT
- | TRBD2 | TRBJ2-3 | TRBV4-3 | CASSQATPGLGNSDTQYF | TGCGCCAGCAGCCAAGCGACCCCGGGACTAGGGAATTCAGATACGCAGTATTTT
few | TRBD2 | TRBJ2-1 | TRBV5-1 | CASSRQGLANYNEQFF | TGCGCCAGCAGTCGACAGGGACTAGCGAACTACAATGAGCAGTTCTTC
once | TRBD1 | TRBJ1-2 | TRBV30 | CAWSVQGAYGYTF | TGTGCCTGGAGTGTACAGGGGGCCTATGGCTACACCTTC
- | TRBD2 | TRBJ2-1 | TRBV7-9 | CASSSPGLAGGSYNEQFF | TGTGCCAGCAGCTCCCCCGGACTAGCGGGAGGTTCGTACAATGAGCAGTTCTTC
- | - | TRBJ1-6 | TRBV6-5 | CASDREPNSPLHF | TGTGCCAGCGACAGAGAACCTAATTCACCCCTCCACTTT
- | TRBD2 | TRBJ2-5 | TRBV5-4 | CASSRTARLAGGGETQYF | TGTGCCAGCAGCCGAACCGCACGACTAGCGGGAGGTGGGGAGACCCAGTACTTC
- | - | TRBJ1-1 | TRBV29-1 | CSVAPVTEAFF | TGCAGCGTTGCACCGGTCACTGAAGCTTTCTTT
- | - | TRBJ2-3 | TRBV2 | CASSEHTPRGTDTQYF | TGTGCCAGCAGTGAGCACACACCTAGAGGCACAGATACGCAGTATTTT
- | - | TRBJ2-7 | TRBV7-8 | CASSLFDSSYEQYF | TGTGCCAGCAGCTTATTTGACAGTTCCTACGAGCAGTACTTC
once | TRBD1 | TRBJ1-1 | TRBV9 | CASSGPLRDRDTEAFF | TGTGCCAGCAGTGGGCCTCTCCGGGACAGGGACACTGAAGCTTTCTTT
- | - | TRBJ2-2 | TRBV2 | CASSYTGPKAGELFF | TGTGCCAGCTCATACACAGGTCCTAAGGCCGGGGAGCTGTTTTTT